The clone carrying this T cell receptor (beta chain) is categorized as large. The data originate from a study of CXCR4 blockade with PD-1 therapy in pancreatic cancer. The protocol was immunoSEQ multiplex PCR, while the TCRdb copy is restricted to in-frame clones and leaves out a portion. In the table there are about 490 clones, 35% to 40% of which are singletons. V lost 2 bases and J 8 bases, leaving 6 bases between the germline ends. CDR3 length equals 11 residues. Material for sequencing was tumor tissue. This chain links TRBV6-7 with TRBJ1-2; no clear D. TRBV6-7 is classed as an ORF, of uncertain function. This TCR was sampled from a human donor with pancreatic ductal adenocarcinoma. CDR3 protein: CASSYAGGYTF. The CDR3 DNA follows: TGTGCCAGCAGTTACGCAGGAGGCTACACCTTC.